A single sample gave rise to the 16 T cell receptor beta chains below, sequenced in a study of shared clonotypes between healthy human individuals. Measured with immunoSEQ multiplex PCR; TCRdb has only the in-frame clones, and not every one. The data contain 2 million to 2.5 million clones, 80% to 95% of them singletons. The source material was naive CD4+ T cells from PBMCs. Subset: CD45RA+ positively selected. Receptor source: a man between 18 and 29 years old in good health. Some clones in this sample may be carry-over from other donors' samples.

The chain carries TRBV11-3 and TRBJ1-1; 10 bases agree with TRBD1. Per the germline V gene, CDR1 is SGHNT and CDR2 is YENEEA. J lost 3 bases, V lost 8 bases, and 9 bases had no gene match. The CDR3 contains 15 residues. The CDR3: CASSHAGTGDTEAFF. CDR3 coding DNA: TGTGCCAGCTCCCACGCCGGGACAGGGGACACTGAAGCTTTCTTT.

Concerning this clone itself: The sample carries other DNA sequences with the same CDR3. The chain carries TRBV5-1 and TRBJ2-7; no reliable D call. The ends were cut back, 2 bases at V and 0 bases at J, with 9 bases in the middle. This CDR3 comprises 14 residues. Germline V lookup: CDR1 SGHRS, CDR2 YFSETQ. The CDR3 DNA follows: TGCGCCAGCAGCTTCATCCCTAGCTCCTACGAGCAGTACTTC. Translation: CASSFIPSSYEQYF.

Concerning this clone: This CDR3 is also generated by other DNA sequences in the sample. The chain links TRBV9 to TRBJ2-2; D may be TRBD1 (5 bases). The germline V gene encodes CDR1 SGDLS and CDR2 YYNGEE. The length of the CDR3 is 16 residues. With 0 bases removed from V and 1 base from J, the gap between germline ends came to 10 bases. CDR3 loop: CASSVGGQGNTGELFF. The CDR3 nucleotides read TGTGCCAGCAGCGTAGGGGGTCAGGGGAACACCGGGGAGCTGTTTTTT.

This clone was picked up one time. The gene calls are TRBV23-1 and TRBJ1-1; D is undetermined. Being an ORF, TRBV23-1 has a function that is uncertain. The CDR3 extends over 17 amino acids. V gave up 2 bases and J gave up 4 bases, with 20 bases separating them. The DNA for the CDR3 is TGCGCCAGCAGTCAAGCCCACGTTGGGCCTCCAGGCACTGAAGCTTTCTTT. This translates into CASSQAHVGPPGTEAFF.

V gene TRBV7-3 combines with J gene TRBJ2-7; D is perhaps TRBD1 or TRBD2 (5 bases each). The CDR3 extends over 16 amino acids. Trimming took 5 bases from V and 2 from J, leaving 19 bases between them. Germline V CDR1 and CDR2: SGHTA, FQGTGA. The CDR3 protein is CASSPQGAVLPYEQYF. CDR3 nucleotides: TGTGCCAGCAGCCCCCAGGGAGCGGTACTACCCTACGAGCAGTACTTC.

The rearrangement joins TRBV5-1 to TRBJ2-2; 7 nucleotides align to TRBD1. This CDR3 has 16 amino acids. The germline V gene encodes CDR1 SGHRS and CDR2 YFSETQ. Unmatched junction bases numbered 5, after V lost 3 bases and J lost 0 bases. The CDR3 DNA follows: TGCGCCAGCAGCTCCCCCGGGACAGCGAACACCGGGGAGCTGTTTTTT. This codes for CASSSPGTANTGELFF.

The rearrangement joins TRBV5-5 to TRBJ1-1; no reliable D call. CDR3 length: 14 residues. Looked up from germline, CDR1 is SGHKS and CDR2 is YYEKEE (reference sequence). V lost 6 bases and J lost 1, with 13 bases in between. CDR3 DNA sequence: TGTGCCAGCACTCTTTTAGTGCAGAACACTGAAGCTTTCTTT. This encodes CASTLLVQNTEAFF.

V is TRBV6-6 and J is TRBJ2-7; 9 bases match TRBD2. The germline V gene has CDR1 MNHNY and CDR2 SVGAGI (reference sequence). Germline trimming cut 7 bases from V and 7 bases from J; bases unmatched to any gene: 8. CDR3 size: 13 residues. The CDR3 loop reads CASMVAGGGEQYF. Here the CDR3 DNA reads TGTGCCAGCATGGTGGCGGGAGGGGGTGAGCAGTACTTC.

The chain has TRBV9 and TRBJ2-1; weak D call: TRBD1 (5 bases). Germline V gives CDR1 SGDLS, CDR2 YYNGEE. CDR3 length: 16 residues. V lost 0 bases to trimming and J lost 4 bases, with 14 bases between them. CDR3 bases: TGTGCCAGCAGCGTAGAAGGGCAGGGAAATTACAATGAGCAGTTCTTC. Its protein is CASSVEGQGNYNEQFF.

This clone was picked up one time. For the CDR3, the DNA is TGTGCCAGCAGCCAAGATCAGGGGACTAGCGGGAGAAGGTTAAATGAGCAGTTCTTC. Protein: CASSQDQGTSGRRLNEQFF. J is TRBJ2-1 and V is TRBV4-2, with 14 bases fitting TRBD2. This CDR3 has 19 residues. From germline, CDR1 is LGHNA and CDR2 YNFKEQ. The V gene end was trimmed by 0 bases and the J gene end by 7 bases; junction bases not matched to a gene: 11.

In DNA, the CDR3 is TGTGCCAGCAGTTCCCAGGGTCCCGGTAACGAAAAACTGTTTTTT. This sequence encodes CASSSQGPGNEKLFF. The V gene is TRBV28, the J gene TRBJ1-4; D might be TRBD1 (5 bases). Trimming pared 4 bases from V and 8 bases from J, leaving 17 bases between. Germline CDR1 MDHEN, CDR2 SYDVKM. The CDR3 loop spans 15 amino acids.

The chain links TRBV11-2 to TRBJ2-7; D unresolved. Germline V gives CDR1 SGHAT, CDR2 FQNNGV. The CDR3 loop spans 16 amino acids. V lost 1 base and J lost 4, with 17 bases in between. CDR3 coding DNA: TGTGCCAGCAGCTTAGTTAGGGCATCCGCCAGGTACGAGCAGTACTTC. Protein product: CASSLVRASARYEQYF.

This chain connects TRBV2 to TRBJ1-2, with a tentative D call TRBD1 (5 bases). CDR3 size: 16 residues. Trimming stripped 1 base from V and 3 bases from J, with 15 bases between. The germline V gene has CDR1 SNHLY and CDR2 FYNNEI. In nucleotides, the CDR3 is TGTGCCAGCAGTGAAGGGGGGTGGGCCCGAGACTATGGCTACACCTTC. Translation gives CASSEGGWARDYGYTF.

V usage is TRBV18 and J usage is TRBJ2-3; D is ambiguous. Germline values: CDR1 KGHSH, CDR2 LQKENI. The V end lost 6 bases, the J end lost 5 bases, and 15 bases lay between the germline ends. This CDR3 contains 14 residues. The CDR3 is CASSSIASLDTQYF. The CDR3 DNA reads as TGTGCCAGCTCGTCCATTGCATCGTTAGATACGCAGTATTTT.

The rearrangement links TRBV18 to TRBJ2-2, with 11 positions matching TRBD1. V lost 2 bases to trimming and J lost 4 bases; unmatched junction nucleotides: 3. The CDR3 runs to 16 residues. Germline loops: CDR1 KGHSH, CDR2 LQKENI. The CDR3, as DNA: TGTGCCAGCTCACCAGGACAGGGGGCGTCCACCGGGGAGCTGTTTTTT. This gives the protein CASSPGQGASTGELFF.

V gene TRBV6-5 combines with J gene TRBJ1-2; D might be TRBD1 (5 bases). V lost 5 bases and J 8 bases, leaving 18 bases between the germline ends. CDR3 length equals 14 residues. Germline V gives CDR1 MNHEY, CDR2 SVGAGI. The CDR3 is CASSTTGTQGGYTF. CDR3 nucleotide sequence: TGTGCCAGCAGTACCACCGGGACTCAGGGAGGCTACACCTTC.